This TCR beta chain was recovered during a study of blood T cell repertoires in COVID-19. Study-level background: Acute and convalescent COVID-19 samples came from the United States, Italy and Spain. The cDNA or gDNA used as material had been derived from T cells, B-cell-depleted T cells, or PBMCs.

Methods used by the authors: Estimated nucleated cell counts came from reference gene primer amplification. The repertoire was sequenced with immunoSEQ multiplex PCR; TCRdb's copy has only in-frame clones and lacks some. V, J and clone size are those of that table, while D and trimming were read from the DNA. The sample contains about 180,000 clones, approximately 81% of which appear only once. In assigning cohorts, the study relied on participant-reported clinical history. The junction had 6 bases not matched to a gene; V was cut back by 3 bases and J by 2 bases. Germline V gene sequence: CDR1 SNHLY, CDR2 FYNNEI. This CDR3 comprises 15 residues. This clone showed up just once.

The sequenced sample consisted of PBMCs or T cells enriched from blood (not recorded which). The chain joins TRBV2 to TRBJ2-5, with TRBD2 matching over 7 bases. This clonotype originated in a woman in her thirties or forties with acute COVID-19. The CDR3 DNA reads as TGTGCCAGCAGTGATGGGCCTAGCGGACAAGAGACCCAGTACTTC. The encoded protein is CASSDGPSGQETQYF.